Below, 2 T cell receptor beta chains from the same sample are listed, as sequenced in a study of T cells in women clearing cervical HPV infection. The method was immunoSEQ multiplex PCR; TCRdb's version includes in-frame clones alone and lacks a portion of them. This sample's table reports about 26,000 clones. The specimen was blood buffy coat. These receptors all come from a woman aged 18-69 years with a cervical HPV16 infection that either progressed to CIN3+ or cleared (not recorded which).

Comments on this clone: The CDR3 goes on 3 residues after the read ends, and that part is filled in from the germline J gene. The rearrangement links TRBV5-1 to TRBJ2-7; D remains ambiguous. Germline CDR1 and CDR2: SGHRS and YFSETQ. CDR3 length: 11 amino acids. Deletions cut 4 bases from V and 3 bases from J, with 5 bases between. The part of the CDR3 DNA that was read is TGCGCCAGCAGCCTAGACTACGAG. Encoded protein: CASSLDYE. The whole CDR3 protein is CASSLDYEQYF.

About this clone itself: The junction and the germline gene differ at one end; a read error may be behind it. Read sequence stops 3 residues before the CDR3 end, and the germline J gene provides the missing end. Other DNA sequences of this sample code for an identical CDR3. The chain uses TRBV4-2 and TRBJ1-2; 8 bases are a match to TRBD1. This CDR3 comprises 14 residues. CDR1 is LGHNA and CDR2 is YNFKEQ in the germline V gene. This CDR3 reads CASSPGQGNYGYTF. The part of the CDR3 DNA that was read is TGCGCCAGCAGCCCAGGACAGGGAAACTATGGC.